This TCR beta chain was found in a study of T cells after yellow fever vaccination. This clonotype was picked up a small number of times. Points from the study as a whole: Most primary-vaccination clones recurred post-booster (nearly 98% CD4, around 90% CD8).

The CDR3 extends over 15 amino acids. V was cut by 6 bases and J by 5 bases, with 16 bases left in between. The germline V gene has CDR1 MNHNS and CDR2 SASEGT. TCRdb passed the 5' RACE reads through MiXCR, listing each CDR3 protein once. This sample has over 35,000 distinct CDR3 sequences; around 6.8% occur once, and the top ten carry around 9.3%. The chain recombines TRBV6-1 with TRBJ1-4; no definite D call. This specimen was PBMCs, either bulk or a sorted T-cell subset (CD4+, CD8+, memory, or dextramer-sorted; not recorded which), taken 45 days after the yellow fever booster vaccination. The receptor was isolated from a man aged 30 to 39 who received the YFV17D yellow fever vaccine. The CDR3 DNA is TGTGCCAGCAGGCCTTCCAGCTTGGGGAATGAAAAACTGTTTTTT. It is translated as CASRPSSLGNEKLFF.